The clone carrying this TCR beta chain came up many times. Its antigen is still unknown. TCRdb used MiXCR to reprocess the PCR reads, holding one entry per CDR3 protein. The sample records a few hundred thousand distinct CDR3 sequences, about 23% being singletons. The sample comes from a study of molecular identifiers for immune sequencing clone quantification. Findings of the study overall: Clones that exceeded 20 RNA copies held over 99% of effector molecules, yet under 1% in naive cells.

This CDR3 region has 13 residues. Between the trimmed V and J ends, which lost 1 base and 6 bases, there was a span of 10 bases. CDR1 and CDR2 from the germline V gene are SGHVS and FNYEAQ. Sequences were obtained from naive CD8+ T cells from blood, with Jurkat cell RNA spiked in. Subset of the sample: FACS-sorted CD8+CD4-CCR7+CD45RA+ naive T cells. The chain is built from TRBV7-6 and TRBJ2-7; no firm D call. This TCR derives from a human donor in good health. Some libraries in this study had Jurkat cell RNA spiked in. CDR3 loop: CASSLGAAGEQYF. The CDR3, as DNA: TGTGCCAGCAGCTTAGGGGCCGCAGGCGAGCAGTACTTC.